What follows are 13 T cell receptor beta chains derived from one specimen sequenced in a study of T cells in women clearing cervical HPV infection. Clones were read by immunoSEQ multiplex PCR, and TCRdb kept only the in-frame ones, dropping some. Its table records 30,000 to 45,000 clones. The source material was blood buffy coat. Every receptor here comes from a woman between 18 and 70 years old with a cervical HPV16 infection that either progressed to CIN3+ or cleared (not recorded which).

Comment on this clone: The read terminates 3 residues ahead of where the CDR3 ends, so the germline J gene completes it. The genes are TRBV19 and TRBJ1-5; D is possibly TRBD1 (6 bases). The germline CDR1 and CDR2 sequences are LNHDA and SQIVND (reference sequence). The CDR3 has 14 amino acids. Trimming removed 2 bases at V and 5 bases at J, with 10 bases between. CDR3 DNA, as far as it was read: TGTGCCAGTAGTATAACGACAGGCGATCAGCCC. Its protein product is CASSITTGDQP. The full CDR3 protein is CASSITTGDQPQHF.

To note about this clone: Coverage ceases 3 residues before the CDR3 finishes, and the germline J gene fills in the end. The J gene is TRBJ2-3, the V gene TRBV2; TRBD1 might be the D (6 bases). The CDR3 length is 13 residues. Germline V gene data show CDR1 as SNHLY and CDR2 as FYNNEI. Between the trimmed V and J ends, which lost 8 bases and 4 bases, there was a span of 13 bases. The CDR3: CASSVQGPDTQYF. The CDR3 bases that were read are TGTGCCAGCTCGGTACAGGGCCCAGATACG.

Details on this clone: The missing CDR3 end, 3 residues past where the read stops, is filled in from the germline J gene. The chain links TRBV28 to TRBJ1-5, with a tentative D call TRBD1 (6 bases). The CDR3 is 13 residues long. Trimming cost V 9 bases and J 2 bases, with 11 bases left between them. Looked up from germline, CDR1 is MDHEN and CDR2 is SYDVKM. The CDR3 sequence is CARWAGGNQPQHF. The part of the CDR3 DNA that was read is TGTGCCAGGTGGGCAGGGGGCAATCAGCCC.

Concerning this clone: From the germline J gene comes the end of the CDR3, since the read stops 3 residues before it. V and J are TRBV19 and TRBJ1-4; 9 bases line up with TRBD1. The CDR3 length is 19 residues. CDR1 and CDR2 (germline): LNHDA, SQIVND (reference sequence). Here the CDR3 reads CASSIDPDRGTSGANVLFF. The CDR3 bases that were read are TGTGCCAGTAGTATAGACCCGGACAGGGGAACGTCTGGGGCCAACGTA.

To note about this clone: With the read ending 3 residues before the CDR3 end, the germline J gene is used to fill in that end. V usage is TRBV18 and J usage is TRBJ1-2, with D possibly being TRBD1 (6 bases). The germline V gene has CDR1 KGHSH and CDR2 LQKENI. The CDR3 is 13 residues long. Trimming pared 6 bases from V and 6 bases from J, leaving 14 bases between. The CDR3 is CASSERGYDGYTF. The sequenced part of the CDR3 DNA is TGTGCCAGCTCCGAGAGGGGGTATGATGGC.

A word on this clone: The read ends 3 residues early relative to the CDR3; the germline J gene fills the gap. V and J are TRBV4-1 and TRBJ1-1; the match to TRBD1 covers 7 bases. The CDR3 consists of 14 residues. Germline V gene sequence: CDR1 MGHRA, CDR2 YSYEKL. Trimming removed 6 bases from V and 0 bases from J; junction bases left unmatched: 4. The CDR3 loop is CASRGGTMNTEAFF. The sequenced part of the CDR3 DNA is TGCGCCAGCAGAGGGGGCACAATGAACACTGAA.

As for this clone: Read coverage stops 3 residues before the CDR3 terminus; the germline J gene supplies the remainder. The chain combines TRBV19 with TRBJ2-2, with D possibly matching TRBD1 (7 bases). Trimming removed 10 bases from V and 4 bases from J, with 25 bases in between. Germline loops: CDR1 LNHDA, CDR2 SQIVND (reference sequence). The CDR3 runs 17 residues. CDR3 region: CATSPEGGRGATGELFF. The CDR3 DNA, read in part, is TGTGCCACCTCGCCCGAAGGAGGCAGGGGGGCCACCGGGGAG.

In regard to this clone: The CDR3 goes on 3 residues after the read ends, and that part is filled in from the germline J gene. This chain joins TRBV10-3 and TRBJ2-3; the D gene is possibly TRBD1 (6 bases). The CDR3 consists of 12 residues. Germline assignment: CDR1 ENHRY and CDR2 SYGVKD. Deletions cut 10 bases from V and 3 bases from J, with 11 bases between. The covered CDR3 bases are TGTGCCACCGCCAGGGGAACAGATACG. Encoded protein: CATARGTDT. The whole CDR3 sequence reads CATARGTDTQYF.

In the case of this clone: The read terminates 3 residues before the CDR3 end, so the remaining end is supplied by the germline J gene. V usage is TRBV2 and J usage is TRBJ1-2, with D possibly being TRBD1 (6 bases). Germline CDR1 reads SNHLY; CDR2 reads FYNNEI. The V gene lost 5 bases and the J gene lost 6 bases, with 16 bases spanning the gap. The CDR3 totals 14 residues. CDR3 sequence reads: CASSLQPRGDGYTF. The covered CDR3 bases are TGTGCCAGCAGTCTCCAACCCAGGGGAGATGGC.

Notes on this clone: The read gets to within 3 residues of the CDR3 end, and the germline J gene fills in the rest. This chain uses TRBV20-1 with TRBJ1-1; D is perhaps TRBD1 (6 bases). CDR3 length: 15 amino acids. V gave up 3 bases and J gave up 0 bases, with 14 bases separating them. The germline V gene has CDR1 DFQATT and CDR2 SNEGSKA (reference sequence). The CDR3 bases that were read are TGCAGTGCTAGCCCCGGCGGACAGATGAACACTGAA. It encodes CSASPGGQMNTE. From start to end, the CDR3 is CSASPGGQMNTEAFF.

A remark on this clone: From the germline J gene comes the end of the CDR3, since the read stops 3 residues before it. This chain links TRBV29-1 with TRBJ2-1; 7 nucleotides line up with TRBD1. The V gene end was trimmed by 3 bases and the J gene end by 3 bases; junction bases not matched to a gene: 5. CDR1 and CDR2 (germline): SQVTM, ANQGSEA. The CDR3 loop spans 14 amino acids. The CDR3 DNA, read in part, is TGCAGCGTTGAGAGAACAGGGGACTACAATGAG. Translating it yields CSVERTGDYNE. The full CDR3 is CSVERTGDYNEQFF.

As concerns this clone: The read ends 3 residues shy of where the CDR3 ends; the end is completed using the germline J gene. The chain has TRBV5-1 and TRBJ1-3; the D gene is possibly TRBD1 (5 bases). The CDR3 runs 17 residues. Per germline, CDR1 SGHRS and CDR2 YFSETQ. The germline V and J ends were trimmed by 4 bases and 1 base, with 18 bases remaining between them. CDR3 amino acids: CASSPGVKGRSGNTIYF. The part of the CDR3 DNA that was read is TGCGCCAGCAGCCCGGGGGTAAAGGGAAGGTCTGGAAACACC.

With respect to this clone: The CDR3 extends 3 residues past the end of the read, so its final part is completed from the germline J gene. The chain has TRBV7-2 and TRBJ2-3, with 9 bases aligning to TRBD1. There are 15 residues in the CDR3. CDR1 SGHTA and CDR2 FQGNSA come from the germline V gene. The CDR3 bases that were read are TGTGCCAGCAGCTTAGGGGGACAGGGTTCGGAGACG. It codes for CASSLGGQGSET. In full, the CDR3 is CASSLGGQGSETQYF.